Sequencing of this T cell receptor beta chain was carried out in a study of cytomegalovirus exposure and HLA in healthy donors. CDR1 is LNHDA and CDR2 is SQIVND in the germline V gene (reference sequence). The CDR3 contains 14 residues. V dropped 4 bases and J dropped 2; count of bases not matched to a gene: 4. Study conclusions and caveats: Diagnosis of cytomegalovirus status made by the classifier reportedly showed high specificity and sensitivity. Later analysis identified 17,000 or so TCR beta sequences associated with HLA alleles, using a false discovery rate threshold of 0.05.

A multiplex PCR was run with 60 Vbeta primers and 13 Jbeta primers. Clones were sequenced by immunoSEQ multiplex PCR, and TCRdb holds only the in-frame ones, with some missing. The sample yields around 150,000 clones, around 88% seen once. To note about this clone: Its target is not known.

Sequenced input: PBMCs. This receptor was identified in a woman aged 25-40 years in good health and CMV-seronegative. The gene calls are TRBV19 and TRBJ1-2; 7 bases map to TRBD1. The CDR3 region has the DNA TGTGCCAGTAGTAAGCAGACAGGGAACTATGGCTACACCTTC. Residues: CASSKQTGNYGYTF.